What follows are 20 T cell receptor beta chains derived from one specimen sequenced in a study of long-term antiretroviral therapy in people with HIV. Sequencing relied on immunoSEQ assay v3.0, run at survey level. Method: immunoSEQ multiplex PCR; TCRdb's copy keeps in-frame clones and lacks some. The table shows tens of thousands of clones, with 90% to 95% occurring only once. This material consisted of unsorted PBMCs, taken approximately 6.3 years after starting antiretroviral therapy. These receptors were collected from a man aged 25 to 40 with HIV.

The chain carries TRBV11-2 and TRBJ2-5; D ambiguous. The CDR3 contains 15 residues. CDR1 is SGHAT, CDR2 FQNNGV, per germline. V dropped 1 base and J dropped 5 bases, with 14 bases sitting between them. CDR3 sequence reads: CASSLANSVYETQYF. The DNA of the CDR3 is TGTGCCAGCAGCTTAGCCAACAGTGTATACGAGACCCAGTACTTC.

The chain recombines TRBV15 with TRBJ2-3, with D maybe TRBD2 (6 bases). CDR1 is LNHNV and CDR2 is YYDKDF in the germline V gene (reference sequence). The CDR3 consists of 20 residues. V lost 0 bases to trimming and J lost 1 base, with 23 bases between them. CDR3 amino acids: CATSRDRGRLGGPGTDTQYF. The CDR3 DNA reads TGTGCCACCAGCAGAGATCGCGGCAGACTCGGAGGGCCGGGCACAGATACGCAGTATTTT.

The chain uses TRBV10-1 and TRBJ2-7, with TRBD1 as a possible D gene (6 bases). Trimming cost V 0 bases and J 0 bases, with 9 bases left between them. CDR1 is WNHNN, CDR2 SYGVQD, per germline (reference sequence). The CDR3 consists of 15 residues. The CDR3 sequence: CASSESQGNSYEQYF. The CDR3 DNA is TGCGCCAGCAGTGAGTCCCAGGGGAACTCCTACGAGCAGTACTTC.

This chain uses TRBV5-6 with TRBJ2-3; D gene ambiguous. V gave up 0 bases and J gave up 6 bases, with 8 bases separating them. Per germline, CDR1 SGHDT and CDR2 YYEEEE. The CDR3 is 13 amino acids. DNA of the CDR3: TGTGCCAGCAGCTTGGGTAGTTCGGATACGCAGTATTTT. Amino acids: CASSLGSSDTQYF.

The rearrangement uses TRBV4-3 and TRBJ2-5, with 8 bases fitting TRBD1. With V trimmed by 0 bases and J by 5 bases, 8 bases remained unmatched. CDR1 is LGHNA and CDR2 is YSLEER in the germline V gene. The CDR3 has 16 amino acids. CDR3 amino acids: CASSQEVDRVFETQYF. The DNA for the CDR3 is TGCGCCAGCAGCCAAGAGGTGGACAGGGTGTTTGAGACCCAGTACTTC.

This clone was picked up one time. The chain employs TRBV28 and TRBJ2-2; 10 nucleotides line up with TRBD1. Germline CDR1 reads MDHEN; CDR2 reads SYDVKM. This CDR3 spans 14 amino acids. With 6 bases clipped from V and 4 bases from J, the junction kept 2 bases outside the gene matches. CDR3 nucleotides: TGTGCCAGCAGCTGGACAGGGGGCACCGGGGAGCTGTTTTTT. Protein sequence: CASSWTGGTGELFF.

The chain employs TRBV28 and TRBJ1-5, with 7 bases fitting TRBD1. The V gene's germline CDR1 is MDHEN and CDR2 SYDVKM. The J segment lost 5 bases and the V segment lost 2 bases, leaving 3 bases of the junction unmatched. This CDR3 is built from 14 residues. The CDR3 DNA is TGTGCCAGCAGTTTAACAGGGGACTATCAGCCCCAGCATTTT. It encodes CASSLTGDYQPQHF.

The J gene is TRBJ2-7, the V gene TRBV19; D is unclear. The V gene lost 3 bases and the J gene lost 3 bases, with 12 bases spanning the gap. The germline CDR1 and CDR2 sequences are LNHDA and SQIVND (reference sequence). CDR3 length: 14 residues. The CDR3 reads CASSMSTDYYEQYF. The CDR3 coding sequence is TGTGCCAGTAGTATGTCCACTGATTACTACGAGCAGTACTTC.

The chain carries TRBV28 and TRBJ2-7; TRBD1 matches 7 bases. There are 13 residues in the CDR3. The germline CDR1 and CDR2 sequences are MDHEN and SYDVKM. After removal of 4 bases from V and 7 bases from J, the junction contained 7 bases not matched to a gene. As DNA, the CDR3 is TGTGCCAGCAGTTCGTTACAGGGGATAGAGCAGTACTTC. This encodes CASSSLQGIEQYF.

The V and J genes are TRBV21-1 and TRBJ2-3; TRBD1, the table's D call, was not compared with the DNA. TRBV21-1 has pseudogene status. CDR3 length: 14 residues. The CDR3 loop is CASIKGLGTETQYF. DNA of the CDR3: TGTGCCAGCATCAAGGGGCTCGGCACAGAAACGCAGTATTTT.

The chain joins TRBV5-1 to TRBJ1-2, with 7 nucleotides matching TRBD1. Per germline, CDR1 SGHRS and CDR2 YFSETQ. V was pared by 4 bases and J by 2 bases, with 20 bases of the junction left unmatched. There are 19 residues in the CDR3. CDR3 DNA: TGCGCCAGCAGCCCCCAAATCGGGGACAGCCTGAGGGTGAACTATGGCTACACCTTC. Translation gives CASSPQIGDSLRVNYGYTF.

This sequence joins TRBV9 and TRBJ1-2, with D perhaps matching TRBD1 (6 bases). V was pared by 2 bases and J by 8 bases, with 31 bases between. The germline gives CDR1 SGDLS, CDR2 YYNGEE. The CDR3 is 19 residues long. CDR3 nucleotide sequence: TGTGCCAGCAGCGTCCGGCCGATCGAAATAGGGGGGGATTCGGGAGGCTACACCTTC. It specifies CASSVRPIEIGGDSGGYTF.

The chain combines TRBV5-1 with TRBJ2-7, with D hard to call. From germline, CDR1 is SGHRS and CDR2 YFSETQ. This CDR3 has 12 residues. Between the trimmed V and J ends, which lost 4 bases and 3 bases, there was a span of 8 bases. CDR3 in amino acids: CASSAGVYEQYF. Here the CDR3 DNA reads TGCGCCAGCAGCGCCGGCGTCTACGAGCAGTACTTC.

V usage is TRBV4-3 and J usage is TRBJ1-3; 7 bases line up with TRBD1. This CDR3 contains 16 residues. The germline gives CDR1 LGHNA, CDR2 YSLEER. Unmatched junction bases numbered 6, after V lost 4 bases and J lost 0 bases. CDR3: CASSPIGQDSGNTIYF. In nucleotides, the CDR3 is TGCGCCAGCAGCCCTATAGGACAGGACTCTGGAAACACCATATATTTT.

This clone appeared once. V usage is TRBV9 and J usage is TRBJ2-3; 9 bases line up with TRBD2. The CDR3 runs to 15 residues. Germline CDR1 and CDR2: SGDLS and YYNGEE. V was clipped by 1 base and J by 0 bases; unmatched bases: 0. CDR3 residues: CASSVTSGSTDTQYF. DNA of the CDR3: TGTGCCAGCAGCGTAACTAGCGGGAGCACAGATACGCAGTATTTT.

Only a few counts were recorded for this clone. The chain recombines TRBV6-1 with TRBJ2-7, with 7 bases matching TRBD2. Losses at the gene ends were 2 bases for V and 0 bases for J; bases not matched to a gene: 4. Looked up from germline, CDR1 is MNHNS and CDR2 is SASEGT. CDR3 size: 15 residues. CDR3 sequence (DNA): TGTGCCAGCAGTGAAAAAGGGGAGGGCTCCTACGAGCAGTACTTC. It yields the protein CASSEKGEGSYEQYF.

This rearrangement joins TRBV7-9 to TRBJ1-2; no clear D. The CDR3 is made up of 12 amino acids. V dropped 5 bases and J dropped 4 bases, with 8 bases sitting between them. Germline CDR1 is SEHNR and CDR2 is FQNEAQ (reference sequence). Here the CDR3 reads CASSPEAYGYTF. CDR3 sequence (DNA): TGTGCCAGCAGCCCCGAGGCCTATGGCTACACCTTC.

The DNA for the CDR3 is TGTGCCAGCAGCTTACACTGGCGGGAGGAAGCGTTCTTC. Protein sequence: CASSLHWREEAFF. This chain links TRBV7-3 with TRBJ2-1; 8 positions match TRBD2. Germline assignment: CDR1 SGHTA and CDR2 FQGTGA. The CDR3 spans 13 residues. V lost 2 bases to trimming and J lost 15 bases; unmatched junction nucleotides: 9.

This chain joins TRBV4-3 and TRBJ1-1; D not certain. The CDR3 runs to 11 residues. Trimming shortened V by 2 bases and J by 11 bases, and 9 bases separated the two germline ends. Germline CDR1 LGHNA, CDR2 YSLEER. The CDR3 protein is CASSQSKAAFF. In DNA form, the CDR3 reads TGCGCCAGCAGCCAATCAAAGGCGGCTTTCTTT.

The genes are TRBV9 and TRBJ2-3; D is unresolved. V lost 0 bases to trimming and J lost 2 bases, with 10 bases between them. Per the germline V gene, CDR1 is SGDLS and CDR2 is YYNGEE. The CDR3 has 15 amino acids. CDR3 nucleotide sequence: TGTGCCAGCAGCGTAGGTACGCACATCACAGATACGCAGTATTTT. Encoded protein: CASSVGTHITDTQYF.